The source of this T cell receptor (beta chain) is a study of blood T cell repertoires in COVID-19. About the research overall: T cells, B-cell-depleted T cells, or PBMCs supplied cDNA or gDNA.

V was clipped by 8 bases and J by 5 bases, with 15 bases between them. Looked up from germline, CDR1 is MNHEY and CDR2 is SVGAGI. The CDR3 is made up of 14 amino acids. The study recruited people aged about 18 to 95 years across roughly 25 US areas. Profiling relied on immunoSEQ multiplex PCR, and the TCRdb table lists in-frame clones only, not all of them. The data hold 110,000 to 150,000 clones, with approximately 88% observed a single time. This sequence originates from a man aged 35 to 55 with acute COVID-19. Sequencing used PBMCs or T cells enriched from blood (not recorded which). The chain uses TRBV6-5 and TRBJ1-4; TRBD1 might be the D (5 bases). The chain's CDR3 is CASSLRRANEKLFF. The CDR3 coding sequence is TGTGCCAGCTCTCTGCGCAGGGCCAATGAAAAACTGTTTTTT.